The present entry profiles one T cell receptor beta chain with its context. The data are from a study of blood T cell repertoires in COVID-19. Study summary: Specimens from acute and convalescent COVID-19 originated in the United States, Italy and Spain.

Trimming took 1 base from V and 2 from J, leaving 9 bases between them. Germline-derived CDR1 and CDR2 are SGHAT and FQNNGV. CDR3 length: 14 amino acids. How the authors handled the data: The assay estimated nucleated cells by amplifying reference gene primers. Sequencing used immunoSEQ multiplex PCR; TCRdb keeps in-frame clones, though not all of them. V and J calls plus clone size are reproduced from that table; the DNA served to infer D and trimming. Of 180,000 or so clones in the sample, roughly 87% are singletons; the top ten hold around 8%. This sequence joins TRBV11-2 and TRBJ2-7; D is ambiguous. The receptor was isolated from a woman aged 70-85 years with acute or convalescent COVID-19. Sequencing was carried out using peripheral blood. The CDR3 coding sequence is TGTGCCAGCAGCTTAGCTCTTCGGGCCTACGAGCAGTACTTC. Its protein product is CASSLALRAYEQYF.